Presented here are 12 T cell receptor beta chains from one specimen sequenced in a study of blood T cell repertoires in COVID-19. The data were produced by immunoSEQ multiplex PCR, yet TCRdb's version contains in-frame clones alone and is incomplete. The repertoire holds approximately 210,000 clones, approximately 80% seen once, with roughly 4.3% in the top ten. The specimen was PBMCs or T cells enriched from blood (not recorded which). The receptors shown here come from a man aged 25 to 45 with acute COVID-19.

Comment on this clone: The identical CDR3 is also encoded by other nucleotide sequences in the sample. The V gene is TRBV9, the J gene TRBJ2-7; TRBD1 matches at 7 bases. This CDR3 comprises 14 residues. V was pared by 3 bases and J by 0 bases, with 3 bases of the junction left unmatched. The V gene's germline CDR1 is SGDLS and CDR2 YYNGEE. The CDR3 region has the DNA TGTGCCAGCAGCGCGACAGGGAGCTCCTACGAGCAGTACTTC. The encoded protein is CASSATGSSYEQYF.

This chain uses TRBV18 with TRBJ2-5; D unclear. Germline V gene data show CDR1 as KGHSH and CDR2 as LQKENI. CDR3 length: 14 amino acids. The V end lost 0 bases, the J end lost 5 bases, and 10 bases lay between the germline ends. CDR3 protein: CASSPPNQAETQYF. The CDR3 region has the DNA TGTGCCAGCTCACCACCAAATCAGGCGGAGACCCAGTACTTC. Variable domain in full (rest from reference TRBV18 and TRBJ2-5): NAGVMQNPRHLVRRRGQEARLRCSPMKGHSHVYWYRQLPEEGLKFMVYLQKENIIDESGMPKERFSAEFPKEGPSILRIQQVVRGDSAAYFCASSPPNQAETQYFGPGTRLLVL.

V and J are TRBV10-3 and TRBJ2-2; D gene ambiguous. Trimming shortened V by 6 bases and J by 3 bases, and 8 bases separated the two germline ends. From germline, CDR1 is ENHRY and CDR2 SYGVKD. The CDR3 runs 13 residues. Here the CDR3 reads CAIRSLDTGELFF. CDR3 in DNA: TGTGCCATCAGATCCCTCGACACCGGGGAGCTGTTTTTT.

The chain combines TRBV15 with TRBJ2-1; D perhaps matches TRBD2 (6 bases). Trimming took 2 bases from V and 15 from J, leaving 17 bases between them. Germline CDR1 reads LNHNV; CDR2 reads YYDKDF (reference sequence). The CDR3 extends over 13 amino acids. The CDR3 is CATSRPEGLARFF. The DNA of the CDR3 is TGTGCCACCAGCAGACCCGAGGGGCTAGCGCGGTTCTTC.

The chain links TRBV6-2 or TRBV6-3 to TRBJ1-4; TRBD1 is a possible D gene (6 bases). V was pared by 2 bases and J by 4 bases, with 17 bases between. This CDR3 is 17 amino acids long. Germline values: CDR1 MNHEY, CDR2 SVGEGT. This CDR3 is CASSYRDNFLGNEKLFF. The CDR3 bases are TGTGCCAGCAGTTACCGGGACAACTTTCTCGGTAATGAAAAACTGTTTTTT.

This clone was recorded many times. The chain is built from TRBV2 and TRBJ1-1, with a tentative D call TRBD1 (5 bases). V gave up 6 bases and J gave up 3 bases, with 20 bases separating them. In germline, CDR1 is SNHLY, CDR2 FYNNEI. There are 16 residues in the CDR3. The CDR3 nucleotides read TGTGCCAGCAGGAACTTGGGGCTGGTCAGGGACACTGAAGCTTTCTTT. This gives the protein CASRNLGLVRDTEAFF. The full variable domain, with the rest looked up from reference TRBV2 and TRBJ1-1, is EPEVTQTPSHQVTQMGQEVILRCVPISNHLYFYWYRQILGQKVEFLVSFYNNEISEKSEIFDDQFSVERPDGSNFTLKIRSTKLEDSAMYFCASRNLGLVRDTEAFFGQGTRLTVV.

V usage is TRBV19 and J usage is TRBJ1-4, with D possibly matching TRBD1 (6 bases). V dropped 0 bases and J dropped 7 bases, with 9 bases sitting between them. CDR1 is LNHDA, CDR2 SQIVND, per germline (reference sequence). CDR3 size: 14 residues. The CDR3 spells CASSIDGTSEKLFF. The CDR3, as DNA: TGTGCCAGTAGTATAGATGGGACATCTGAAAAACTGTTTTTT.

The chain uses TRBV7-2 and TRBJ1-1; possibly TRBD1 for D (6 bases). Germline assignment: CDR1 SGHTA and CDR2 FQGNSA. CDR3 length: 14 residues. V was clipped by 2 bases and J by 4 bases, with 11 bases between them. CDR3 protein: CASSLNRVGTEAFF. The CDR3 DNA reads TGTGCCAGCAGCTTAAACAGGGTGGGCACTGAAGCTTTCTTT. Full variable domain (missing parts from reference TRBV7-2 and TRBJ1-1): GAGVSQSPSNKVTEKGKDVELRCDPISGHTALYWYRQSLGQGLEFLIYFQGNSAPDKSGLPSDRFSAERTGGSVSTLTIQRTQQEDSAVYLCASSLNRVGTEAFFGQGTRLTVV.

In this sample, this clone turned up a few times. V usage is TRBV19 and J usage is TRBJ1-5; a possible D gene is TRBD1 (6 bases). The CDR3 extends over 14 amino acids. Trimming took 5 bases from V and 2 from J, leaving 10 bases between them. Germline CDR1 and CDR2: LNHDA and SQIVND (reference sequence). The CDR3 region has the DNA TGTGCCAGTAGTGGGGCAGGGGGCAATCAGCCCCAGCATTTT. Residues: CASSGAGGNQPQHF.

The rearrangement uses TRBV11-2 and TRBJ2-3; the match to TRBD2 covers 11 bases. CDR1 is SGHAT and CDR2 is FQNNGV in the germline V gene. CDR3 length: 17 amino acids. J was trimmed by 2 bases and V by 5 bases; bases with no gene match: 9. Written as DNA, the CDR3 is TGTGCCAGCAGCCCACGACTAGCGGGGCTACCCACAGATACGCAGTATTTT. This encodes CASSPRLAGLPTDTQYF.

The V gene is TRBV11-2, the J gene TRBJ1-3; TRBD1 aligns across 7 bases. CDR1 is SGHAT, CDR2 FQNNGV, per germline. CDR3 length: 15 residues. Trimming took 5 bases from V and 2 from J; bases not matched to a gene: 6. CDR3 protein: CASSRGGQAGNTIYF. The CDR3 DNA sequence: TGTGCCAGCAGCCGAGGCGGACAGGCTGGAAACACCATATATTTT.

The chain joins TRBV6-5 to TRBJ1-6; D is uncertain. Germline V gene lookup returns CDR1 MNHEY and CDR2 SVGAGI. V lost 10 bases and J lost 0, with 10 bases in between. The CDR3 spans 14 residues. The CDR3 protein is CATQLASYNSPLHF. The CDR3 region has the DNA TGTGCCACCCAGCTAGCCTCCTATAATTCACCCCTCCACTTT.